This TCR beta chain comes out of a study of blood T cell repertoires in COVID-19. In the study overall: The cDNA or gDNA used as material had been derived from T cells, B-cell-depleted T cells, or PBMCs.

Produced via immunoSEQ multiplex PCR; TCRdb's table is partial and in-frame only. The sample has hundreds of thousands of clones, about 86% seen once. Trimming shortened V by 6 bases and J by 3 bases, and 5 bases separated the two germline ends. The CDR3 runs to 11 residues. CDR1 is MDHEN and CDR2 is SYDVKM in the germline V gene. The rearrangement joins TRBV28 to TRBJ1-2; the D is unclear. The specimen was PBMCs or T cells enriched from blood (not recorded which). The TCR comes from a man aged 25-45 years with acute COVID-19. The CDR3 reads CASSPDYGYTF. The CDR3 nucleotides read TGTGCCAGCAGCCCAGACTATGGCTACACCTTC.